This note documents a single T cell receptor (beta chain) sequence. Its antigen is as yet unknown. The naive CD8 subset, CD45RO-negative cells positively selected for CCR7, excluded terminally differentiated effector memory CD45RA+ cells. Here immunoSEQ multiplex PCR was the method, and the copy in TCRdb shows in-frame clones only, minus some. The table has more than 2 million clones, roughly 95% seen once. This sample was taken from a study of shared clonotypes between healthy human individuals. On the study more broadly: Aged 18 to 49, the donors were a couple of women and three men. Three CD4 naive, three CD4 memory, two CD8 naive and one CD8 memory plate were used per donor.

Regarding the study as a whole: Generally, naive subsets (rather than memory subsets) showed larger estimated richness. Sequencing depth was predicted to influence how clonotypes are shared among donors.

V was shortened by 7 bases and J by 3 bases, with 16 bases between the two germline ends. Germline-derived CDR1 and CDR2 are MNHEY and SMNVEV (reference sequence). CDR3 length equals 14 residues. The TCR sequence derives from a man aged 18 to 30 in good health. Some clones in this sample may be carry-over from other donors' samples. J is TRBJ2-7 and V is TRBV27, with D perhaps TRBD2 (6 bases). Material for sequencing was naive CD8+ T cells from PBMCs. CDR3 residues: CASTGLGGGYEQYF. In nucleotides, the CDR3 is TGTGCCAGCACCGGCCTTGGGGGAGGCTACGAGCAGTACTTC.